The source of this T cell receptor (beta chain) is a study of cytomegalovirus exposure and HLA in healthy donors. The PCR ran on 60 Vbeta and 13 Jbeta primers. TCRdb's table, derived via immunoSEQ multiplex PCR, lists solely in-frame clones and lacks some. This table has more than 85,000 clones, over 12% appearing once. The length of the CDR3 is 13 residues. Between the trimmed V and J ends, which lost 5 bases and 5 bases, there was a span of 13 bases. Germline V gives CDR1 SGHRS, CDR2 YFSETQ. The study, taken as a whole, reports: The likely origin of a cluster of highly shared sequence variants was a sequencing artifact. For most TCR beta V segments, an earlier analysis put the productive rate at about 90% or about 30% of the time. An assumption of roughly uniform sequencing depth across donors underlay the presence/absence analyses.

Only a few counts were recorded for this clone. The antigen remains undetermined. The sample consisted of PBMCs. The clonotype originates from a female donor in good health and CMV-seronegative. The V and J genes are TRBV5-1 and TRBJ2-5; D gene uncertain. CDR3 DNA sequence: TGCGCCAGCAGAGTAGCCTCTATTGAGACCCAGTACTTC. This sequence encodes CASRVASIETQYF.